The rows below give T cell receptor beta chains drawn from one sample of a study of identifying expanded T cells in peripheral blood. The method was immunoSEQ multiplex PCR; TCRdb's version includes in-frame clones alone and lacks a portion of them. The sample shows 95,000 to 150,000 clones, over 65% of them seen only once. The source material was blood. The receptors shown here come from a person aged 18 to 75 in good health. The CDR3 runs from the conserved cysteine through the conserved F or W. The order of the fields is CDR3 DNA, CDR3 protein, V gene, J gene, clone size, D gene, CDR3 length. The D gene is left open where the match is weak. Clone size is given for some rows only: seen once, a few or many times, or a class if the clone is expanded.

CDR3 DNA: TGTGCCAGCAGTGCAAACCATCAGCCCCAGCATTTT
CDR3 protein: CASSANHQPQHF
V gene: TRBV2
J gene: TRBJ1-5
clone size: NA
D gene: NA
CDR3 length: 12

CDR3 DNA: TGTGCCAGTACCTCAGGGGAGGATTATGGCTACACCTTC
CDR3 protein: CASTSGEDYGYTF
V gene: TRBV19
J gene: TRBJ1-2
clone size: NA
D gene: NA
CDR3 length: 13

CDR3 DNA: TGTGCCAGCAGCCCTCGAGTTGGGGAGCAGTACTTC
CDR3 protein: CASSPRVGEQYF
V gene: TRBV14
J gene: TRBJ2-7
clone size: NA
D gene: NA
CDR3 length: 12

CDR3 DNA: TGTGCCAGCACCCCAGGGGGCGGCTGGTACGAGCAGTACTTC
CDR3 protein: CASTPGGGWYEQYF
V gene: TRBV11-2
J gene: TRBJ2-7
clone size: NA
D gene: TRBD1
CDR3 length: 14

CDR3 DNA: TGTGCCAGCAGTTACCTGGCGACAGCCTACGAGCAGTACTTC
CDR3 protein: CASSYLATAYEQYF
V gene: TRBV6-5
J gene: TRBJ2-7
clone size: NA
D gene: NA
CDR3 length: 14

CDR3 DNA: TGTGCCAGCAGATTGGGACAGGGTAGGAATGAGCAGTTCTTC
CDR3 protein: CASRLGQGRNEQFF
V gene: TRBV6-5
J gene: TRBJ2-1
clone size: once
D gene: TRBD1
CDR3 length: 14

CDR3 DNA: TGCGCCAGCAGGGAGTTAGTACAGGGGGCTAAGCGCGAGCAGTACTTC
CDR3 protein: CASRELVQGAKREQYF
V gene: TRBV5-1
J gene: TRBJ2-7
clone size: NA
D gene: TRBD1
CDR3 length: 16

CDR3 DNA: TGCGCCAGCAGCCCAGGGGGATACAATGAGCAGTTCTTC
CDR3 protein: CASSPGGYNEQFF
V gene: TRBV5-1
J gene: TRBJ2-1
clone size: NA
D gene: TRBD1
CDR3 length: 13

CDR3 DNA: TGTGCCTGGAGTGCAAGCAGGCTGGAGCAGTTCTTC
CDR3 protein: CAWSASRLEQFF
V gene: TRBV30
J gene: TRBJ2-1
clone size: once
D gene: NA
CDR3 length: 12

CDR3 DNA: TGTGCCAGCAGTTTAGGACAGCCTAATCAGCCCCAGCATTTT
CDR3 protein: CASSLGQPNQPQHF
V gene: TRBV6-5
J gene: TRBJ1-5
clone size: NA
D gene: NA
CDR3 length: 14

CDR3 DNA: TGTGCCAGCAGTTTCGGCGCGCCTAAATGGTATGGCTACACCTTC
CDR3 protein: CASSFGAPKWYGYTF
V gene: TRBV6-5
J gene: TRBJ1-2
clone size: NA
D gene: NA
CDR3 length: 15

CDR3 DNA: TGCGCCAGCAGCTTCACGGCAGGGGGGACTGAAGCTTTCTTT
CDR3 protein: CASSFTAGGTEAFF
V gene: TRBV5-1
J gene: TRBJ1-1
clone size: NA
D gene: TRBD1
CDR3 length: 14

CDR3 DNA: TGCGCCAGCAGCCCCGTCGGGAGGGGGCACGGTAGCACTGAAGCTTTCTTT
CDR3 protein: CASSPVGRGHGSTEAFF
V gene: TRBV4-1
J gene: TRBJ1-1
clone size: NA
D gene: TRBD1
CDR3 length: 17

CDR3 DNA: TGCGCCAGCAGCTGGGGACAGCCGAACTATGGCTACACCTTC
CDR3 protein: CASSWGQPNYGYTF
V gene: TRBV5-1
J gene: TRBJ1-2
clone size: NA
D gene: TRBD1
CDR3 length: 14

CDR3 DNA: TGCGCCAGCAGTGAAATTACAGGGGCGTACAATGAGCAGTTCTTC
CDR3 protein: CASSEITGAYNEQFF
V gene: TRBV10-2
J gene: TRBJ2-1
clone size: NA
D gene: TRBD1
CDR3 length: 15

CDR3 DNA: TGTGCCAGCAGGCCTCAGGGGCGCACCGGGGAGCTGTTTTTT
CDR3 protein: CASRPQGRTGELFF
V gene: TRBV6-6
J gene: TRBJ2-2
clone size: NA
D gene: NA
CDR3 length: 14

CDR3 DNA: TGCGCCAGCAGCGCCGGGCCTTTTGAAAAACTGTTTTTT
CDR3 protein: CASSAGPFEKLFF
V gene: TRBV10-1
J gene: TRBJ1-4
clone size: NA
D gene: NA
CDR3 length: 13

CDR3 DNA: TGCGCCAGCAGTCCCCCGGGACACTCCTACAATGAGCAGTTCTTC
CDR3 protein: CASSPPGHSYNEQFF
V gene: TRBV23-1
J gene: TRBJ2-1
clone size: NA
D gene: NA
CDR3 length: 15

CDR3 DNA: TGTGCCAGCAGCATGGGGACAGACCACCAATACGAGCAGTACTTC
CDR3 protein: CASSMGTDHQYEQYF
V gene: TRBV6-5
J gene: TRBJ2-7
clone size: NA
D gene: TRBD1
CDR3 length: 15

CDR3 DNA: TGTGCCAGCAGCTTAGACAGGGGAACTGAAGCTTTCTTT
CDR3 protein: CASSLDRGTEAFF
V gene: TRBV7-9
J gene: TRBJ1-1
clone size: once
D gene: TRBD1
CDR3 length: 13

CDR3 DNA: TGTGCCAGCAGCGGGGGACTAGCCCTGAACTACGAGCAGTACTTC
CDR3 protein: CASSGGLALNYEQYF
V gene: TRBV9
J gene: TRBJ2-7
clone size: NA
D gene: TRBD2
CDR3 length: 15

CDR3 DNA: TGTGCCAGCAGCCAAGTGGGCGCGGGGAATGATGAAAAACTGTTTTTT
CDR3 protein: CASSQVGAGNDEKLFF
V gene: TRBV14
J gene: TRBJ1-4
clone size: NA
D gene: NA
CDR3 length: 16

CDR3 DNA: TGCGCCAGCAGCTGGGGCAGGGGGGCAGATACGCAGTATTTT
CDR3 protein: CASSWGRGADTQYF
V gene: TRBV5-1
J gene: TRBJ2-3
clone size: once
D gene: NA
CDR3 length: 14

CDR3 DNA: TGTGCCAGCAGCCCTGGCGGGGTTAACTCACCCCTCCACTTT
CDR3 protein: CASSPGGVNSPLHF
V gene: TRBV5-6
J gene: TRBJ1-6
clone size: once
D gene: NA
CDR3 length: 14

CDR3 DNA: TGTGCCAGCAGGGACAGGTCTGGGGCCAACGTCCTGACTTTC
CDR3 protein: CASRDRSGANVLTF
V gene: TRBV28
J gene: TRBJ2-6
clone size: NA
D gene: TRBD1
CDR3 length: 14

CDR3 DNA: TGTGCCAGTAGTATAGGCGGGGTTAGGGAGGAAAAACTGTTTTTT
CDR3 protein: CASSIGGVREEKLFF
V gene: TRBV19
J gene: TRBJ1-4
clone size: few
D gene: NA
CDR3 length: 15

CDR3 DNA: TGTGCCAGCACCTCCGGGACTCACCACACCGGGGAGCTGTTTTTT
CDR3 protein: CASTSGTHHTGELFF
V gene: TRBV7-2
J gene: TRBJ2-2
clone size: NA
D gene: NA
CDR3 length: 15

CDR3 DNA: TGTGCCAGCTCGCGTGGTAGGAACACTGAAGCTTTCTTT
CDR3 protein: CASSRGRNTEAFF
V gene: TRBV18
J gene: TRBJ1-1
clone size: NA
D gene: NA
CDR3 length: 13

CDR3 DNA: TGTGCCAGCAGCGTACCTCTGTTCAGCGGGGGGCGTACCGGGGAGCTGTTTTTT
CDR3 protein: CASSVPLFSGGRTGELFF
V gene: TRBV9
J gene: TRBJ2-2
clone size: NA
D gene: TRBD2
CDR3 length: 18

CDR3 DNA: TGTGCCAGCAGTTTAGGACAGAAAATAAGCTCCTATAATTCACCCCTCCACTTT
CDR3 protein: CASSLGQKISSYNSPLHF
V gene: TRBV27
J gene: TRBJ1-6
clone size: NA
D gene: NA
CDR3 length: 18

CDR3 DNA: TGTGCCAGTAGTACCGTGCGGGGCACAGATACGCAGTATTTT
CDR3 protein: CASSTVRGTDTQYF
V gene: TRBV19
J gene: TRBJ2-3
clone size: NA
D gene: NA
CDR3 length: 14

CDR3 DNA: TGCAGCGTGCCCCGAGACGGGACTGAAGCTTTCTTT
CDR3 protein: CSVPRDGTEAFF
V gene: TRBV29-1
J gene: TRBJ1-1
clone size: NA
D gene: NA
CDR3 length: 12

CDR3 DNA: TGCAGCGGAAAAGGGATGTCAGGTCCCTATGGCTACACCTTC
CDR3 protein: CSGKGMSGPYGYTF
V gene: TRBV29-1
J gene: TRBJ1-2
clone size: NA
D gene: NA
CDR3 length: 14

CDR3 DNA: TGCGCCAGCAGCCTTACGGCGAACACTGAAGCTTTCTTT
CDR3 protein: CASSLTANTEAFF
V gene: TRBV5-1
J gene: TRBJ1-1
clone size: NA
D gene: NA
CDR3 length: 13

CDR3 DNA: TGCGCCAGCAGCAACCAAGAGACCCAGTACTTC
CDR3 protein: CASSNQETQYF
V gene: TRBV5-1
J gene: TRBJ2-5
clone size: NA
D gene: NA
CDR3 length: 11

CDR3 DNA: TGTGCCAGCAGCTTGGGACCCAGGGGGCCAAAATACAATGAGCAGTTCTTC
CDR3 protein: CASSLGPRGPKYNEQFF
V gene: TRBV7-9
J gene: TRBJ2-1
clone size: NA
D gene: TRBD1
CDR3 length: 17

CDR3 DNA: TGTGCCAGCAGCTTAGACTGGGTCCCCCCGAACACTGAAGCTTTCTTT
CDR3 protein: CASSLDWVPPNTEAFF
V gene: TRBV11-3
J gene: TRBJ1-1
clone size: NA
D gene: NA
CDR3 length: 16

CDR3 DNA: TGTGCCAGCAGCTCCTGGTCGGACACTGAAGCTTTCTTT
CDR3 protein: CASSSWSDTEAFF
V gene: TRBV5-6
J gene: TRBJ1-1
clone size: NA
D gene: NA
CDR3 length: 13

CDR3 DNA: TGTGCCAGCAGTGAGGCTTACTCCTACGAGCAGTACTTC
CDR3 protein: CASSEAYSYEQYF
V gene: TRBV2
J gene: TRBJ2-7
clone size: NA
D gene: NA
CDR3 length: 13

CDR3 DNA: TGTGCCAGCAGCCAAGACGAGGGCTATGGCTACACCTTC
CDR3 protein: CASSQDEGYGYTF
V gene: TRBV14
J gene: TRBJ1-2
clone size: few
D gene: NA
CDR3 length: 13

CDR3 DNA: TGTGCCAGCAGCCTACAGGGCTATGAGCAGTTCTTC
CDR3 protein: CASSLQGYEQFF
V gene: TRBV5-8
J gene: TRBJ2-1
clone size: NA
D gene: NA
CDR3 length: 12

CDR3 DNA: TGTGCCAGCAGTCCGGCTGACAGGGTTGGAAACACCATATATTTT
CDR3 protein: CASSPADRVGNTIYF
V gene: TRBV27
J gene: TRBJ1-3
clone size: once
D gene: TRBD1
CDR3 length: 15

CDR3 DNA: TGTGCCAGCAGCCGTGACAGGGTCAGAACTGAAGCTTTCTTT
CDR3 protein: CASSRDRVRTEAFF
V gene: TRBV7-2
J gene: TRBJ1-1
clone size: NA
D gene: TRBD1
CDR3 length: 14

CDR3 DNA: TGCGCCAGCAGCCAAGAAGGACGGCTCTCTGAAAAACTGTTTTTT
CDR3 protein: CASSQEGRLSEKLFF
V gene: TRBV4-3
J gene: TRBJ1-4
clone size: medium-sized
D gene: NA
CDR3 length: 15

CDR3 DNA: TGTGCCAGCAGCTTGACCACTGAAGCTTTCTTT
CDR3 protein: CASSLTTEAFF
V gene: TRBV7-9
J gene: TRBJ1-1
clone size: NA
D gene: NA
CDR3 length: 11

CDR3 DNA: TGCGCCAGCAGCTTGGGACAGGGCCTAGATACGCAGTATTTT
CDR3 protein: CASSLGQGLDTQYF
V gene: TRBV5-1
J gene: TRBJ2-3
clone size: few
D gene: TRBD1
CDR3 length: 14

CDR3 DNA: TGCGCCAGCAGCCGGGAGGTCAGCCATAATTCACCCCTCCACTTT
CDR3 protein: CASSREVSHNSPLHF
V gene: TRBV4-3
J gene: TRBJ1-6
clone size: NA
D gene: NA
CDR3 length: 15

CDR3 DNA: TGTGCCAGCAGCTTAGTGACCGTAGCAGGGGGGGTTGGAAACACCATATATTTT
CDR3 protein: CASSLVTVAGGVGNTIYF
V gene: TRBV7-2
J gene: TRBJ1-3
clone size: once
D gene: TRBD1
CDR3 length: 18

CDR3 DNA: TGCGCCAGCAGCCCAGGGACAGGGGATGTGGAGACCCAGTACTTC
CDR3 protein: CASSPGTGDVETQYF
V gene: TRBV5-1
J gene: TRBJ2-5
clone size: NA
D gene: TRBD1
CDR3 length: 15

CDR3 DNA: TGTGCCAGCTCACCCGACAGGGGATATGGCTACACCTTC
CDR3 protein: CASSPDRGYGYTF
V gene: TRBV18
J gene: TRBJ1-2
clone size: NA
D gene: TRBD1
CDR3 length: 13

CDR3 DNA: TGTGCCAGCAGCGCTATGGACCAGAGACGGTACAATGAGCAGTTCTTC
CDR3 protein: CASSAMDQRRYNEQFF
V gene: TRBV9
J gene: TRBJ2-1
clone size: NA
D gene: NA
CDR3 length: 16

CDR3 DNA: TGTGCCAGCAGCGTAGCGCCGATCGGACAGGGACAGTTAGGCACTGAAGCTTTCTTT
CDR3 protein: CASSVAPIGQGQLGTEAFF
V gene: TRBV9
J gene: TRBJ1-1
clone size: NA
D gene: TRBD1
CDR3 length: 19

CDR3 DNA: TGTGCCAGCAGCTTATTCTTGGGACAGACAGATACGCAGTATTTT
CDR3 protein: CASSLFLGQTDTQYF
V gene: TRBV7-2
J gene: TRBJ2-3
clone size: NA
D gene: TRBD1
CDR3 length: 15

CDR3 DNA: TGTGCCAGCAGTGAACCGGGAACAGGAAGGCAGCCCCAGCATTTT
CDR3 protein: CASSEPGTGRQPQHF
V gene: TRBV6-1
J gene: TRBJ1-5
clone size: NA
D gene: NA
CDR3 length: 15